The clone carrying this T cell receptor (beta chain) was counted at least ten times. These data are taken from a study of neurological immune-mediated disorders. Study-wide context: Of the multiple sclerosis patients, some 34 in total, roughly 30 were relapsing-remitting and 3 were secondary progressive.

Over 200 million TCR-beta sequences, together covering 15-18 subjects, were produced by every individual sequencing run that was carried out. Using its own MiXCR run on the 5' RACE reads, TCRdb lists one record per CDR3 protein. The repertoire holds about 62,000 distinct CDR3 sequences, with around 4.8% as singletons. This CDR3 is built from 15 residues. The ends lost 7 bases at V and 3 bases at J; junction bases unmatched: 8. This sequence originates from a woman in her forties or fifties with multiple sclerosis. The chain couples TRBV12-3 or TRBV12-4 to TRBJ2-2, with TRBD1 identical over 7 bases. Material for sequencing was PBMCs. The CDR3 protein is CASISKGQYTGELFF. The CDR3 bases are TGTGCCAGCATTTCGAAGGGACAGTACACCGGGGAGCTGTTTTTT.